Presented here are 12 T cell receptor beta chains from one specimen sequenced in a study of T cell responses to AZD1222 COVID-19 vaccine. This table comes from immunoSEQ multiplex PCR, and its TCRdb copy is limited to in-frame clones, with some not included. Here the sample spans roughly 77,000 clones, around 90% being singletons. The material sequenced was peripheral blood, taken 28 days after the second AZD1222 dose. All receptors come from an adult who received the AZD1222 COVID-19 vaccine.

V and J are TRBV7-8 and TRBJ1-6; tentatively, D is TRBD1 (6 bases). CDR3 length: 18 amino acids. Germline CDR1 and CDR2: SGHVS and FQNEAQ. Trimming stripped 5 bases from V and 1 base from J, with 18 bases between. CDR3 sequence (DNA): TGTGCCAGCAGCCCGACACCGGGACAAAGATCCTATAATTCACCCCTCCACTTT. Protein product: CASSPTPGQRSYNSPLHF. The variable domain in full, with the rest retrieved from reference TRBV7-8 and TRBJ1-6, is GAGVSQSPRYKVAKRGQDVALRCDPISGHVSLFWYQQALGQGPEFLTYFQNEAQLDKSGLPSDRFFAERPEGSVSTLKIQRTQQEDSAVYLCASSPTPGQRSYNSPLHFGNGTRLTVT.

The rearrangement links TRBV12-3 or TRBV12-4 to TRBJ1-1; D unresolved. This CDR3 spans 11 amino acids. Trimming left V 7 bases short and J 3 bases short, with 6 bases between. CDR3 sequence (DNA): TGTGCCAGCACCGATTACACTGAAGCTTTCTTT. Its protein product is CASTDYTEAFF.

V is TRBV15 and J is TRBJ2-5, with 8 positions matching TRBD1. The CDR3 extends over 17 amino acids. With V trimmed by 2 bases and J by 7 bases, 15 bases remained unmatched. Germline lookup yields CDR1 LNHNV and CDR2 YYDKDF (reference sequence). The CDR3 sequence is CATSRSRGQATGGTQYF. CDR3 in DNA: TGTGCCACCAGCAGATCACGGGGACAGGCCACGGGTGGGACCCAGTACTTC.

The CDR3 here is CASSRDAGTGGTEAFF. In DNA, the CDR3 is TGTGCCAGCAGTAGAGACGCCGGGACAGGGGGTACTGAAGCTTTCTTT. The chain links TRBV5-4 to TRBJ1-1; 11 nucleotides match TRBD1. Germline trimming cut 5 bases from V and 5 bases from J; bases unmatched to any gene: 11. Germline V gene sequence: CDR1 SGHNT, CDR2 YYREEE (reference sequence). CDR3 size: 16 residues. The variable domain in full, completed from reference TRBV5-4 and TRBJ1-1, reads ETGVTQSPTHLIKTRGQQVTLRCSSQSGHNTVSWYQQALGQGPQFIFQYYREEENGRGNFPPRFSGLQFPNYSSELNVNALELDDSALYLCASSRDAGTGGTEAFFGQGTRLTVV.

The rearrangement uses TRBV5-4 and TRBJ2-7; 11 bases are shared with TRBD2. The ends lost 0 bases at V and 6 bases at J; junction bases unmatched: 8. This CDR3 is built from 16 residues. Germline V lookup: CDR1 SGHNT, CDR2 YYREEE (reference sequence). This CDR3 reads CASSLDPSGRMGEQYF. CDR3 nucleotide sequence: TGTGCCAGCAGCTTGGACCCTAGCGGGAGGATGGGCGAGCAGTACTTC.

The genes are TRBV7-9 and TRBJ1-2; D is undetermined. CDR1 SEHNR and CDR2 FQNEAQ come from the germline V gene (reference sequence). The CDR3 contains 17 residues. Trimming stripped 4 bases from V and 4 bases from J, with 22 bases between. The CDR3 DNA reads as TGTGCCAGCAGCTCGAGAGGCGACCCCAGCGTTGGCTATGGCTACACCTTC. Protein product: CASSSRGDPSVGYGYTF.

The rearrangement joins TRBV19 to TRBJ1-2, with D possibly TRBD1 on 6 matching bases. V lost 3 bases to trimming and J lost 4 bases, with 21 bases between them. The CDR3 has 17 amino acids. Germline V gene lookup returns CDR1 LNHDA and CDR2 SQIVND (reference sequence). The CDR3 reads CASSIGGPGTRGYGYTF. The CDR3 DNA reads TGTGCCAGTAGTATTGGGGGGCCCGGGACCAGGGGCTATGGCTACACCTTC.

The chain recombines TRBV7-9 with TRBJ1-2; D possibly corresponds to TRBD1 (5 bases). Germline-derived CDR1 and CDR2 are SEHNR and FQNEAQ (reference sequence). The CDR3 extends over 17 amino acids. Trimming took off 1 base at V and 7 bases at J, with 22 bases between the two ends. This chain's CDR3 is CASSLGPLGQGRGGYTF. In DNA form, the CDR3 reads TGTGCCAGCAGCTTAGGGCCCCTCGGTCAGGGACGGGGTGGCTACACCTTC.

The chain is built from TRBV30 and TRBJ2-4, with a weak D call TRBD1 (5 bases). Germline V gives CDR1 GTSNPN, CDR2 SVGIG (reference sequence). The CDR3 has 20 residues. V lost 1 base to trimming and J lost 5 bases, with 30 bases between them. The chain's CDR3 is CAWSGYSGQYVARAQNIQYF. The CDR3 DNA is TGTGCCTGGAGTGGGTACTCGGGCCAATACGTAGCCAGGGCACAAAACATTCAGTACTTC.

The chain uses TRBV5-1 and TRBJ2-7; possibly TRBD2 for D (6 bases). Germline CDR1 reads SGHRS; CDR2 reads YFSETQ. Trimming removed 0 bases from V and 7 bases from J, with 11 bases in between. The CDR3 runs 13 residues. CDR3 nucleotide sequence: TGCGCCAGCAGCTTGGTTGCGGGAAGGGAGCAGTACTTC. Translated, it gives CASSLVAGREQYF. Variable domain in full (rest from reference TRBV5-1 and TRBJ2-7): KAGVTQTPRYLIKTRGQQVTLSCSPISGHRSVSWYQQTPGQGLQFLFEYFSETQRNKGNFPGRFSGRQFSNSRSEMNVSTLELGDSALYLCASSLVAGREQYFGPGTRLTVT.

This clone was found once. The chain recombines TRBV10-1 with TRBJ2-7, with TRBD1 matching 7 bases. The CDR3 covers 16 residues. The V and J ends lost 6 bases and 0 bases, in that order; junction bases with no gene match: 11. The germline V gene encodes CDR1 WNHNN and CDR2 SYGVQD (reference sequence). The CDR3 DNA reads as TGCGCCAGCAGCCCCGGGGACAGCTGGAGCTCCTACGAGCAGTACTTC. This codes for CASSPGDSWSSYEQYF.

The CDR3 sequence is CASSYTDPSYNEQFF. CDR3 bases: TGTGCCAGCAGTTACACCGACCCCTCCTACAATGAGCAGTTCTTC. The rearrangement uses TRBV6-5 and TRBJ2-1; D remains unclear. Germline CDR1 and CDR2: MNHEY and SVGAGI. Trimming took off 2 bases at V and 0 bases at J, with 8 bases between the two ends. The CDR3 is 15 amino acids.